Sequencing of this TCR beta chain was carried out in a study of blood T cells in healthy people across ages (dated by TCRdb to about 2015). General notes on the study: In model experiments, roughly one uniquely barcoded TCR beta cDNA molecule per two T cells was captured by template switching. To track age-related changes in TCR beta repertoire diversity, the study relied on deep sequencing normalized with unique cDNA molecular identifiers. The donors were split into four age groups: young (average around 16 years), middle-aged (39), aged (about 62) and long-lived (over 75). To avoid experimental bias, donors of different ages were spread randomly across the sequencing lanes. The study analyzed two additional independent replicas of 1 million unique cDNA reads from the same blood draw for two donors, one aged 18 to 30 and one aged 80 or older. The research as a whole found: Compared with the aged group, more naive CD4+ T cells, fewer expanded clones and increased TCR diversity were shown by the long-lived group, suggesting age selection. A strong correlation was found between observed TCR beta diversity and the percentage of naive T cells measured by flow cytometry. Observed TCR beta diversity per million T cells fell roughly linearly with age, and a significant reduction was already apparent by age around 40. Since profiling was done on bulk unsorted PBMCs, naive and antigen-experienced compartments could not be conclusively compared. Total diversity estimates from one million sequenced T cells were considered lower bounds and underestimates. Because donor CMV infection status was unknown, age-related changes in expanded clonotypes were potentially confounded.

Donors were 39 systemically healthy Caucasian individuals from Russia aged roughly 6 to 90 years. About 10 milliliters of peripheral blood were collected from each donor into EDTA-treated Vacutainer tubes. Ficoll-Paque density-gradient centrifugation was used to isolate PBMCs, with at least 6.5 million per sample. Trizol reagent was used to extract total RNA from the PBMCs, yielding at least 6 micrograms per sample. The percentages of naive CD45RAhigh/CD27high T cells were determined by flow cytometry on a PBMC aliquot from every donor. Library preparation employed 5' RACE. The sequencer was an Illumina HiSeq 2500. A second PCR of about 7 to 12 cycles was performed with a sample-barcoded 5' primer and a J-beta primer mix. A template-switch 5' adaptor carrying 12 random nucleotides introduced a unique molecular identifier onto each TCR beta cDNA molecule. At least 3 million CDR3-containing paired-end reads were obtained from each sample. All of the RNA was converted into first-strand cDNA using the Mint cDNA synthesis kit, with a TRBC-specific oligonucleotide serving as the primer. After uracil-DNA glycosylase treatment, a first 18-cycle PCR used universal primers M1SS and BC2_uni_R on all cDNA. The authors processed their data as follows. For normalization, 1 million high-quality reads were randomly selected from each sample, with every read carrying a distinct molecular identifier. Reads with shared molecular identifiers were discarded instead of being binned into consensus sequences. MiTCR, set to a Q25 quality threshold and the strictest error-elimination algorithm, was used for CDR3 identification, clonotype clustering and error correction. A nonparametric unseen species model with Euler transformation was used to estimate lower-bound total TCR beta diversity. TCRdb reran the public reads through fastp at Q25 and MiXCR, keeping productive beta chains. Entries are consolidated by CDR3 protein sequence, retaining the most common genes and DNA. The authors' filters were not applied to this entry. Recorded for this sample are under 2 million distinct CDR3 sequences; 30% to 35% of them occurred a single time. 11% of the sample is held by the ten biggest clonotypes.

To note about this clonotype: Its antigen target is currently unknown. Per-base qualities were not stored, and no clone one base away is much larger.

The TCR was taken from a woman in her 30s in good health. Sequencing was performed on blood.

The sequenced DNA is TGTGCCAGCAGCTTAGGGACAGGGAATACGGGCTACACCTTC. It is translated as CASSLGTGNTGYTF. The V and J genes are TRBV2 and TRBJ1-2, with 9 central nucleotides matching TRBD1. Trimming removed 6 bases from V and 8 bases from J; the gene matches leave 10 bases unexplained. The CDR3 goes from the cysteine to the phenylalanine over 14 residues. Just CDR3 DNA is preserved here, 42 bases in frame from base 1. According to the germline V gene, CDR1 reads SNHLY and CDR2 reads FYNNEI.